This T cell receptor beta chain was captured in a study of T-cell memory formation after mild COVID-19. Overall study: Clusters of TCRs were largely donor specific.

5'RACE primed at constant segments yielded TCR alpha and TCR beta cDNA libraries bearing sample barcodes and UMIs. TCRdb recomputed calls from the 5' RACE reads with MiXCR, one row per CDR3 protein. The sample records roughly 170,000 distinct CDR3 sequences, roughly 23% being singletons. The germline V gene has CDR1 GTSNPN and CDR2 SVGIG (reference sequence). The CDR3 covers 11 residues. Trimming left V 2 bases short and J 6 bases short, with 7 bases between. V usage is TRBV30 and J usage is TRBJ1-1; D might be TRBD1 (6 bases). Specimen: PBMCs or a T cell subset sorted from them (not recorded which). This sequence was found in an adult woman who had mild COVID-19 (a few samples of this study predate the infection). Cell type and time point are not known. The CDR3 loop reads CAWSWGPEAFF. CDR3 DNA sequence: TGTGCCTGGAGTTGGGGGCCTGAAGCTTTCTTT.